These 25 T cell receptor beta chains came from one sample sequenced in a study of beta chain features in type 1 diabetes. The antigens of these receptors remain unknown. The entirety of the isolated RNA underwent reverse transcription, so expressed TCRB transcripts were sequenced. TCRdb's copy holds only in-frame clones and misses some; the assay was immunoSEQ multiplex PCR. The sample carries approximately 150,000 clones, 9% recorded once. Study-level results: Moderate yet significant TCRB CDR3 shortening was seen in Type 1 diabetes patients in all four CD4+ subsets.

The specimen sequenced was central memory CD4+ T cells from blood. Receptors were obtained from a young man with type 1 diabetes.

This clone was detected only a few times. The rearrangement links TRBV11-3 to TRBJ2-2; D possibly corresponds to TRBD1 (6 bases). Per germline, CDR1 SGHNT and CDR2 YENEEA. The CDR3 spans 15 residues. V lost 4 bases and J lost 8, with 17 bases in between. In nucleotides, the CDR3 is TGTGCCAGCAGCTCTGGGGGCGCAGATTTGGGGGAGCTGTTTTTT. Protein sequence: CASSSGGADLGELFF.

This clone has a count of ten or more. The V and J genes are TRBV19 and TRBJ2-1; 10 bases are a match to TRBD1. V gave up 3 bases and J gave up 5 bases; unmatched junction bases: 7. Germline CDR1 and CDR2: LNHDA and SQIVND (reference sequence). The CDR3 contains 16 residues. CDR3 coding DNA: TGTGCCAGTAGTATGTGGGGGACAGGGGTGGACAATGAGCAGTTCTTC. As protein: CASSMWGTGVDNEQFF.

The chain combines TRBV11-2 with TRBJ2-2, with D perhaps TRBD1 (6 bases). V was clipped by 4 bases and J by 4 bases, with 7 bases between them. Germline assignment: CDR1 SGHAT and CDR2 FQNNGV. The length of the CDR3 is 13 residues. The CDR3 region has the DNA TGTGCCAGCAGCTCACAGGGCACCGGGGAGCTGTTTTTT. It codes for CASSSQGTGELFF.

This clone was detected many times. CDR3 protein: CASSQAQGAAGANVLTF. CDR3 nucleotide sequence: TGCGCCAGCAGCCAAGCCCAGGGGGCTGCTGGGGCCAACGTCCTGACTTTC. The V gene is TRBV4-1, the J gene TRBJ2-6, with TRBD1 identical over 8 bases. In germline, CDR1 is MGHRA, CDR2 YSYEKL. CDR3 length equals 17 residues. J lost 2 bases, V lost 1 base, and 4 bases had no gene match.

The chain employs TRBV5-1 and TRBJ2-3; TRBD1 is a possible D gene (5 bases). Germline V gene data show CDR1 as SGHRS and CDR2 as YFSETQ. V dropped 2 bases and J dropped 4 bases, with 8 bases sitting between them. This CDR3 has 13 amino acids. The CDR3, as DNA: TGCGCCAGCAGCTTCCGACAGCCAGATACGCAGTATTTT. Translated, it gives CASSFRQPDTQYF. The full variable domain, rest sourced from reference TRBV5-1 and TRBJ2-3, is KAGVTQTPRYLIKTRGQQVTLSCSPISGHRSVSWYQQTPGQGLQFLFEYFSETQRNKGNFPGRFSGRQFSNSRSEMNVSTLELGDSALYLCASSFRQPDTQYFGPGTRLTVL.

This clone has a handful of counts. The genes are TRBV28 and TRBJ1-5, with TRBD1 identical over 7 bases. Germline CDR1 reads MDHEN; CDR2 reads SYDVKM. V trimming: 7 bases; J trimming: 5 bases; junction bases outside the gene matches: 20. This CDR3 comprises 18 residues. The CDR3 spells CASTIRGRWGQGDQPQHF. Written as DNA, the CDR3 is TGTGCCAGCACCATAAGGGGGCGGTGGGGGCAGGGTGATCAGCCCCAGCATTTT.

The rearrangement links TRBV2 to TRBJ1-4, with 7 bases that match TRBD1. V shed 10 bases, J shed 4 bases, and the junction held 12 bases outside the gene matches. The V gene's germline CDR1 is SNHLY and CDR2 FYNNEI. The CDR3 is made up of 15 amino acids. The CDR3 DNA follows: TGTGCCACAACGAACCAGGGACAGAATAATGAAAAACTGTTTTTT. This gives the protein CATTNQGQNNEKLFF.

The chain joins TRBV30 to TRBJ2-7; D unresolved. Germline V CDR1 and CDR2: GTSNPN, SVGIG (reference sequence). Trimming removed 0 bases from V and 2 bases from J, with 11 bases in between. This CDR3 region has 14 residues. CDR3 in DNA: TGTGCCTGGAGTGTACCCCCAGGAACCTACGAGCAGTACTTC. Translation gives CAWSVPPGTYEQYF.

The genes are TRBV4-3 and TRBJ2-7; 10 bases are shared with TRBD1. This CDR3 has 14 amino acids. The ends lost 4 bases at V and 6 bases at J; junction bases unmatched: 6. Germline V gene data show CDR1 as LGHNA and CDR2 as YSLEER. This CDR3 is CASSPSGTGVEQYF. The CDR3 bases are TGCGCCAGCAGCCCCTCCGGGACAGGGGTCGAGCAGTACTTC.

This clone was found a few times. The genes are TRBV10-3 and TRBJ2-7; D ambiguous. The germline CDR1 and CDR2 sequences are ENHRY and SYGVKD. Trimming removed 4 bases at V and 1 base at J, with 11 bases between. The CDR3 is made up of 14 amino acids. CDR3 bases: TGTGCCATCAGTGGCCCCGGCGGATCCTACGAGCAGTACTTC. Residues: CAISGPGGSYEQYF.

This clone was detected a few times. V usage is TRBV2 and J usage is TRBJ1-4; D uncertain. Trimming left V 2 bases short and J 4 bases short, with 11 bases between. Per germline, CDR1 SNHLY and CDR2 FYNNEI. CDR3 length equals 15 residues. CDR3 residues: CASSENSGFNEKLFF. CDR3 nucleotides: TGTGCCAGCAGTGAAAATTCGGGGTTTAATGAAAAACTGTTTTTT.

This clone came up a few times. The J gene is TRBJ1-2, the V gene TRBV4-1, with TRBD1 as a possible D gene (5 bases). V lost 0 bases and J lost 5, with 13 bases in between. Looked up from germline, CDR1 is MGHRA and CDR2 is YSYEKL. The CDR3 spans 15 residues. This chain's CDR3 is CASSQEAGREYGYTF. The CDR3 coding sequence is TGCGCCAGCAGCCAAGAAGCGGGCAGGGAATATGGCTACACCTTC.

This chain uses TRBV5-1 with TRBJ2-5, with D maybe TRBD2 (5 bases). V lost 3 bases to trimming and J lost 5 bases, with 11 bases between them. Germline V gene lookup returns CDR1 SGHRS and CDR2 YFSETQ. The CDR3 extends over 13 amino acids. This chain's CDR3 is CASSWELGETQYF. The CDR3, as DNA: TGCGCCAGCAGCTGGGAGTTGGGGGAGACCCAGTACTTC.

This clone was picked up a small number of times. This rearrangement joins TRBV5-1 to TRBJ2-2; weak D call: TRBD1 (5 bases). CDR3 length: 14 amino acids. Germline CDR1 and CDR2: SGHRS and YFSETQ. V was pared by 1 base and J by 1 base, with 5 bases between. In nucleotides, the CDR3 is TGCGCCAGCAGCTTGCAGGGGAACACCGGGGAGCTGTTTTTT. Amino acid sequence: CASSLQGNTGELFF.

V usage is TRBV2 and J usage is TRBJ2-1; 8 bases agree with TRBD2. The CDR3 extends over 15 amino acids. Germline V gives CDR1 SNHLY, CDR2 FYNNEI. Trimming at V came to 2 bases and at J to 7 bases, leaving 7 bases not matched to a gene. The DNA of the CDR3 is TGTGCCAGCAGTGAAAATAGCGGGGCGTTTAATGAGCAGTTCTTC. It translates to CASSENSGAFNEQFF.

V is TRBV7-9 and J is TRBJ2-5; 8 bases are a match to TRBD2. Germline V gene data show CDR1 as SEHNR and CDR2 as FQNEAQ (reference sequence). The CDR3 spans 14 residues. Trimming at V came to 5 bases and at J to 5 bases, leaving 7 bases not matched to a gene. DNA of the CDR3: TGTGCCAGCAGCCCCGGGACTAGGGGGGAGACCCAGTACTTC. As protein: CASSPGTRGETQYF.

V is TRBV4-2 and J is TRBJ2-7; maybe TRBD1 (6 bases). Germline V gene data show CDR1 as LGHNA and CDR2 as YNFKEQ. The CDR3 has 14 residues. V was pared by 7 bases and J by 7 bases, with 20 bases between. CDR3 coding DNA: TGTGCCAGCACTCTTTCACAGGGAGATGGGGAGCAGTACTTC. Its translation is CASTLSQGDGEQYF.

The chain recombines TRBV5-1 with TRBJ2-7; no reliable D call. The V end lost 1 base, the J end lost 1 base, and 9 bases lay between the germline ends. Per germline, CDR1 SGHRS and CDR2 YFSETQ. There are 14 residues in the CDR3. CDR3 nucleotide sequence: TGCGCCAGCAGCTTGACGCCTGAGTCCTACGAGCAGTACTTC. It is translated as CASSLTPESYEQYF.

This clone was counted a few times. The V and J genes are TRBV29-1 and TRBJ1-6; 8 nucleotides line up with TRBD1. Germline trimming cut 6 bases from V and 10 bases from J; bases unmatched to any gene: 14. Germline loops: CDR1 SQVTM, CDR2 ANQGSEA. CDR3 length: 15 amino acids. The CDR3 is CSVVGQGAEGSPLHF. The CDR3 DNA follows: TGCAGCGTCGTTGGCCAGGGGGCAGAGGGATCACCCCTCCACTTT.

The chain combines TRBV4-3 with TRBJ2-7; 15 bases line up with TRBD2. The CDR3 consists of 17 residues. V was clipped by 0 bases and J by 3 bases; unmatched bases: 3. The germline CDR1 and CDR2 sequences are LGHNA and YSLEER. The CDR3 sequence is CASSQEGLAGGRYEQYF. In DNA, the CDR3 is TGCGCCAGCAGCCAAGAAGGACTAGCGGGGGGGCGCTACGAGCAGTACTTC.

A few counts support this clone. The V call is TRBV28, the J call TRBJ1-5, with 10 positions matching TRBD1. The germline V gene has CDR1 MDHEN and CDR2 SYDVKM. V shed 2 bases, J shed 7 bases, and the junction held 5 bases outside the gene matches. This CDR3 region has 15 residues. CDR3 nucleotide sequence: TGTGCCAGCAGTTTAATAGGACAGGGGGAACAGCCCCAGCATTTT. Translating it yields CASSLIGQGEQPQHF.

V and J are TRBV9 and TRBJ2-3, with a possible D match to TRBD1 (5 bases). The CDR3 extends over 13 amino acids. The germline V gene encodes CDR1 SGDLS and CDR2 YYNGEE. The V end was cut by 1 base, the J end by 4 bases, with 7 bases between. This CDR3 is CASSVQGPDTQYF. The CDR3 DNA reads TGTGCCAGCAGCGTACAGGGTCCAGATACGCAGTATTTT.

This clone was seen more than once but under ten times. The chain links TRBV5-4 to TRBJ2-1; TRBD2 aligns across 10 bases. Losses at the gene ends were 1 base for V and 2 bases for J; bases not matched to a gene: 6. The CDR3 sequence is 17 residues long. Germline V gene data show CDR1 as SGHNT and CDR2 as YYREEE (reference sequence). In DNA, the CDR3 is TGTGCCAGCAGCTTGTCTAGCGGGGGTTCCGCCTACAATGAGCAGTTCTTC. Translating it yields CASSLSSGGSAYNEQFF.

The rearrangement joins TRBV20-1 to TRBJ1-6, with D unresolved. The germline V gene encodes CDR1 DFQATT and CDR2 SNEGSKA (reference sequence). This CDR3 has 11 amino acids. Trimming took 6 bases from V and 14 from J, leaving 14 bases between them. The CDR3 loop is CSAEDFKALHF. DNA for the CDR3: TGCAGTGCGGAGGACTTCAAGGCCCTCCACTTT.

The gene calls are TRBV7-3 and TRBJ1-2, with a weak D call TRBD1 (5 bases). This CDR3 contains 14 residues. The germline CDR1 and CDR2 sequences are SGHTA and FQGTGA. The germline V and J ends were trimmed by 7 bases and 7 bases, with 19 bases remaining between them. CDR3 region: CASTFDAGSGGYTF. For the CDR3, the DNA is TGTGCCAGCACCTTTGATGCAGGGTCGGGTGGCTACACCTTC.